Each of the 9 T cell receptor beta chains below was sequenced from the same sample in a study of blood T cell repertoires in COVID-19. Generated by immunoSEQ multiplex PCR, the TCRdb table keeps only in-frame clones and is missing some. This sample has 350,000 to 550,000 clones, with about 85% found just once. Sequences were obtained from PBMCs or T cells enriched from blood (not recorded which). These receptors were taken from a woman in her late teens or twenties with acute COVID-19.

To note about this clone: Other DNA sequences within the sample encode an identical CDR3. The J gene is TRBJ2-7, the V gene TRBV7-2, with D perhaps TRBD2 (7 bases). The CDR3 has 16 residues. Germline CDR1 SGHTA, CDR2 FQGNSA. Deletions cut 1 base from V and 0 bases from J, with 13 bases between. CDR3 DNA: TGTGCCAGCAGCTTAGGGGGGGGCTTAAGCTCCTACGAGCAGTACTTC. It is translated as CASSLGGGLSSYEQYF.

As regards this clone: This same CDR3 is encoded by further DNA sequences in the sample. The rearrangement links TRBV9 to TRBJ2-1, with 8 bases aligning to TRBD1. This CDR3 has 14 amino acids. Germline-derived CDR1 and CDR2 are SGDLS and YYNGEE. The junction had 0 bases not matched to a gene; V was cut back by 0 bases and J by 4 bases. The CDR3: CASSVGDRYNEQFF. DNA for the CDR3: TGTGCCAGCAGCGTAGGGGACAGGTACAATGAGCAGTTCTTC.

The gene calls are TRBV6-5 and TRBJ1-3; 7 positions agree with TRBD1. J was trimmed by 0 bases and V by 2 bases; bases with no gene match: 1. The CDR3 covers 15 residues. Germline CDR1 reads MNHEY; CDR2 reads SVGAGI. The chain's CDR3 is CASSYGTASGNTIYF. CDR3 nucleotides: TGTGCCAGCAGTTACGGGACAGCCTCTGGAAACACCATATATTTT.

J is TRBJ1-2 and V is TRBV6-6, with 10 bases fitting TRBD1. The CDR3 loop spans 14 amino acids. V shed 4 bases, J shed 4 bases, and the junction held 3 bases outside the gene matches. Germline CDR1 and CDR2: MNHNY and SVGAGI (reference sequence). The CDR3 region has the DNA TGTGCCAGCAGTTTGGACAGGGGGTCCTATGGCTACACCTTC. As protein: CASSLDRGSYGYTF.

This chain joins TRBV12-5 and TRBJ2-3; 8 nucleotides match TRBD1. This CDR3 region has 17 residues. Trimming removed 7 bases from V and 2 bases from J; junction bases left unmatched: 14. CDR1 LGHNT and CDR2 FRNRAP come from the germline V gene. As DNA, the CDR3 is TGTGCTAGTGCACAGCCTGGGACAGGCATTAACACAGATACGCAGTATTTT. Its protein product is CASAQPGTGINTDTQYF. The complete variable domain, with remaining parts taken from reference TRBV12-5 and TRBJ2-3, reads DARVTQTPRHKVTEMGQEVTMRCQPILGHNTVFWYRQTMMQGLELLAYFRNRAPLDDSGMPKDRFSAEMPDATLATLKIQPSEPRDSAVYFCASAQPGTGINTDTQYFGPGTRLTVL.

The chain links TRBV28 to TRBJ2-5, with 8 bases lining up with TRBD1. The germline CDR1 and CDR2 sequences are MDHEN and SYDVKM. Trimming removed 8 bases from V and 9 bases from J; junction bases left unmatched: 14. CDR3 length equals 14 residues. The CDR3 region has the DNA TGTGCCAGCGCATTAGGACAGGGATATGCGGCCCAGTACTTC. Translation gives CASALGQGYAAQYF.

The chain joins TRBV5-1 to TRBJ1-1; 7 nucleotides line up with TRBD1. J was trimmed by 6 bases and V by 7 bases; bases with no gene match: 12. The CDR3 runs 14 residues. Germline V gene data show CDR1 as SGHRS and CDR2 as YFSETQ. The DNA for the CDR3 is TGCGCCAGCGGCCCAGGACAGGCGATCTCTGAAGCTTTCTTT. It is translated as CASGPGQAISEAFF.

At least ten counts were recorded for this clone. This rearrangement joins TRBV7-9 to TRBJ1-1; tentatively, D is TRBD1 (5 bases). V was cut by 5 bases and J by 5 bases, with 15 bases left in between. The CDR3 contains 14 residues. Germline V gene sequence: CDR1 SEHNR, CDR2 FQNEAQ (reference sequence). The chain's CDR3 is CASSPSGGGTEAFF. The CDR3 DNA is TGTGCCAGCAGCCCATCGGGGGGGGGAACTGAAGCTTTCTTT.

This sequence joins TRBV9 and TRBJ2-2, with D unclear. The CDR3 has 14 amino acids. Germline values: CDR1 SGDLS, CDR2 YYNGEE. The V end was cut by 4 bases, the J end by 4 bases, with 11 bases between. The DNA of the CDR3 is TGTGCCAGCAGCTCCTTAGTAATCACCGGGGAGCTGTTTTTT. Its translation is CASSSLVITGELFF.